The rows below give T cell receptor beta chains drawn from one sample of a study of radiotherapy plus CTLA-4 blockade in lung cancer. The protocol was immunoSEQ multiplex PCR, while the TCRdb copy is restricted to in-frame clones and leaves out a portion. The sample carries 43,000 or so clones, approximately 73% recorded once. The sequences come from peripheral blood, collected from a patient treated with radiotherapy plus ipilimumab. These receptors came from a human donor with non-small cell lung cancer who had a complete response to radiotherapy plus ipilimumab. The conserved cysteine and the conserved F or W are not part of the CDR3 here. A D gene is named only where the DNA matches it firmly.

ASSADRVGIQY	TRBD1	TRBV7-3
ASSQKTDNEQF	.	TRBV23-1
ASSELGGFDEQY	.	TRBV10-2
ASSLQQGAWGEQF	.	TRBV2
ASSIQGRAYEQY	.	TRBV19
ASRRLAGFTDTQY	TRBD2	TRBV2
ASSRQGGYT	TRBD1	TRBV7-9
ASSDLYLTGEAQPQH	TRBD1	TRBV2
ASSIRTGGNSPLH	TRBD1	TRBV7-9
ASSPPGGREGDTQY	.	TRBV18
ASSEAGAGVVQGLNYGYT	.	TRBV6-1
ASSVSDRDYEQY	TRBD1	TRBV9
ASSSRDKNTEAF	.	TRBV5-4
ASSGLGLAGLYEQY	TRBD2	TRBV6-1
SVSGDGNTIY	.	TRBV29-1
ASSLSPASDYNEQF	.	TRBV7-3
ASSLPSSTVGGAF	.	TRBV5-1
ASSFLAANTGELF	.	TRBV5-1
ASSFGATSGGNEQF	TRBD2	TRBV5-4
ASRPSGGTEAF	.	TRBV14
ASRLAGSYEQY	TRBD2	TRBV19
ASSVEAGMTRYEQY	.	TRBV9
ASSYSGRGQPQH	.	TRBV6-6
ASSSFQGGYNEQF	.	TRBV7-6
ASRSSGGPPGELF	TRBD2	TRBV6-1
ASRLQGTGELF	TRBD1	TRBV2
ASSLFGGPSTDTQY	.	TRBV5-1
ASSFYQGLEQF	.	TRBV28
SVGTGGASTQY	TRBD1	TRBV29-1
ASSQGGSRGNYGYT	.	TRBV4-1
ASSVVGGYGNTIY	.	TRBV9
SVGTGQGTIY	TRBD1	TRBV29-1
ASSRLTVSGNTIY	.	TRBV14
ASSMGTGSYNEQF	TRBD1	TRBV7-4
ASSAIQGGEQY	.	TRBV6-4
ASSYTLRQGNEQY	TRBD1	TRBV6-6
ASSFFPGTGANVLT	.	TRBV6-6
ASSQGQSNSPLH	TRBD1	TRBV5-1
AWRGAGASYEQY	TRBD2	TRBV30
ASSPKTVPNTEAF	.	TRBV18
ASSLEGALSYNEQF	TRBD1	TRBV7-4
ASSEYEGGTGYEKLF	TRBD1	TRBV25-1
ASSLVGEQY	.	TRBV11-2
ASSIGGSTGELF	.	TRBV19
ASRGTSGPNSYEQY	TRBD2	TRBV27
ASSFGRANEQY	.	TRBV5-1
ASSMTGLNSPLH	.	TRBV9
ASSQNVLGRRDEQF	.	TRBV4-2
ASSFRQRLKETQY	.	TRBV5-1
ASSYLAGGANEQF	TRBD2	TRBV6-6
AHGGGQGKMASYGYT	TRBD1	TRBV30
ASSQDRYTGELF	.	TRBV14
SVREGGYT	.	TRBV29-1
ASSLSSLNEQF	.	TRBV7-3
ASSEASEKLGEQF	.	TRBV2
ASRSSPTDQPQH	.	TRBV6-5
TSSQVSQPNTGELF	.	TRBV1